This TCR beta chain is from a study of post-analysis software for immune sequencing data. This clonotype has a count of ten or more. Antigen unknown. The TCR beta cDNA libraries contained unique molecular identifiers. TCRdb re-called the PCR reads with MiXCR, one entry per CDR3 protein. Of fewer than 850,000 distinct CDR3 sequences in the sample, approximately 30% were seen once. Regarding the study as a whole: Compared with controls, patients had more of roughly 5 TRBV segments, including TRBV5-6, TRBV5-1 and TRBV20-1. Comparison with controls showed significantly lower normalized Chao1 diversity in multiple sclerosis patients. By F measure, strong co-clustering occurred among samples prepared in the same batch.

CDR3 length equals 12 residues. Deletions cut 9 bases from V and 1 base from J, with 8 bases between. Sequenced: blood. The source of this sequence is a girl aged 5 to 17 with multiple sclerosis. The chain is built from TRBV12-3 or TRBV12-4 and TRBJ2-3; D unclear. The CDR3 here is CASGGGTDTQYF. For the CDR3, the DNA is TGTGCCAGTGGTGGGGGCACAGATACGCAGTATTTT.